These 10 T cell receptor beta chains were sequenced from one sample in a study of cytomegalovirus exposure and HLA in healthy donors. Researchers ran the PCR with 60 Vbeta and 13 Jbeta primers. Assay: immunoSEQ multiplex PCR; the TCRdb copy retains only in-frame clones and omits some. This table holds about 220,000 clones, over 65% found once. Sequencing input: PBMCs. These receptors were collected from a young man in good health and CMV-seronegative.

This chain joins TRBV6-1 and TRBJ2-1, with 7 bases that match TRBD1. Losses at the gene ends were 2 bases for V and 3 bases for J; bases not matched to a gene: 7. This CDR3 contains 16 residues. Per the germline V gene, CDR1 is MNHNS and CDR2 is SASEGT. As DNA, the CDR3 is TGTGCCAGCAGTGAAAGGGGGCGAGGATACTACAATGAGCAGTTCTTC. Translation gives CASSERGRGYYNEQFF.

The chain uses TRBV28 and TRBJ2-7, with 9 positions matching TRBD2. This CDR3 has 17 amino acids. Germline values: CDR1 MDHEN, CDR2 SYDVKM. V gave up 6 bases and J gave up 0 bases; unmatched junction bases: 12. The CDR3 is CASSLIKAGGNSYEQYF. The CDR3, as DNA: TGTGCCAGCAGCCTAATTAAAGCGGGAGGAAACTCCTACGAGCAGTACTTC. The full variable domain, its missing parts supplied by reference TRBV28 and TRBJ2-7, is DVKVTQSSRYLVKRTGEKVFLECVQDMDHENMFWYRQDPGLGLRLIYFSYDVKMKEKGDIPEGYSVSREKKERFSLILESASTNQTSMYLCASSLIKAGGNSYEQYFGPGTRLTVT.

V is TRBV4-1 and J is TRBJ2-2; TRBD1 matches 7 bases. V lost 9 bases and J lost 2; bases outside the gene matches: 6. Germline CDR1 MGHRA, CDR2 YSYEKL. The CDR3 contains 14 residues. The CDR3 DNA follows: TGCGCCAGTATGGACAGGATAAACACCGGGGAGCTGTTTTTT. Translating gives CASMDRINTGELFF.

This clone was counted a single time. The rearrangement uses TRBV7-2 and TRBJ2-2, with TRBD2 identical over 7 bases. V dropped 1 base and J dropped 3; count of bases not matched to a gene: 2. Germline loops: CDR1 SGHTA, CDR2 FQGNSA. The CDR3 has 15 amino acids. The CDR3 DNA sequence: TGTGCCAGCAGCTTAGGGGGAGGGCACACCGGGGAGCTGTTTTTT. Translation gives CASSLGGGHTGELFF.

This clone was detected only a few times. This sequence joins TRBV7-4 and TRBJ2-7, with D uncertain. Germline assignment: CDR1 SGHVT and CDR2 SQSDAQ. V was shortened by 4 bases and J by 6 bases, with 4 bases between the two germline ends. CDR3 length equals 10 residues. The CDR3 coding sequence is TGTGCCAGCAGCTCGTTCGAGCAGTACTTC. This translates into CASSSFEQYF. Variable domain in full (rest from reference TRBV7-4 and TRBJ2-7): GAGVSQSPRYKVAKRGRDVALRCDSISGHVTLYWYRQTLGQGSEVLTYSQSDAQRDKSGRPSGRFSAERPERSVSTLKIQRTEQGDSAVYLCASSSFEQYFGPGTRLTVT.

The V call is TRBV5-5, the J call TRBJ1-2; 9 bases align to TRBD1. Germline V gives CDR1 SGHKS, CDR2 YYEKEE (reference sequence). The V gene end was trimmed by 4 bases and the J gene end by 6 bases; junction bases not matched to a gene: 7. The CDR3 runs to 14 residues. Here the CDR3 reads CASSTDRGPDGYTF. DNA of the CDR3: TGTGCCAGCAGCACGGACAGGGGTCCGGATGGCTACACCTTC.

The chain links TRBV5-1 to TRBJ2-1; TRBD2 aligns across 7 bases. Germline values: CDR1 SGHRS, CDR2 YFSETQ. V lost 0 bases and J lost 10; bases outside the gene matches: 7. There are 14 residues in the CDR3. The CDR3 DNA sequence: TGCGCCAGCAGCTTGGGACTAGCCCTCGTAGAGCAGTTCTTC. This encodes CASSLGLALVEQFF.

The chain couples TRBV7-9 to TRBJ2-5; TRBD2 is a possible D gene (6 bases). This CDR3 is 18 amino acids long. The germline CDR1 and CDR2 sequences are SEHNR and FQNEAQ (reference sequence). Trimming removed 5 bases from V and 3 bases from J, with 25 bases in between. CDR3 nucleotide sequence: TGTGCCAGCAGCCCGAGTCTCCGCGGGTCCCGCGGGGAAGAGACCCAGTACTTC. It yields the protein CASSPSLRGSRGEETQYF. Based on the CDR3 plus reference TRBV7-9 and TRBJ2-5, the full variable domain is DTGVSQNPRHKITKRGQNVTFRCDPISEHNRLYWYRQTLGQGPEFLTYFQNEAQLEKSRLLSDRFSAERPKGSFSTLEIQRTEQGDSAMYLCASSPSLRGSRGEETQYFGPGTRLLVL.

The CDR3 DNA reads TGCGCCAGCAGCCGACTAGCGGAGGGGGGATACGAGCAGTACTTC. It translates to CASSRLAEGGYEQYF. The V and J genes are TRBV4-1 and TRBJ2-5; TRBD2 matches 9 bases. The J call may be in error: the DNA end matches TRBJ2-7 better. The CDR3 length is 15 residues. The germline V gene has CDR1 MGHRA and CDR2 YSYEKL.

This chain joins TRBV30 and TRBJ2-7, with TRBD1 matching 8 bases. V shed 0 bases, J shed 2 bases, and the junction held 9 bases outside the gene matches. Germline-derived CDR1 and CDR2 are GTSNPN and SVGIG (reference sequence). This CDR3 is 16 amino acids long. The CDR3 DNA reads TGTGCCTGGAGTGTCTGGGCAGGGGGCAGGGCCTACGAGCAGTACTTC. Translation: CAWSVWAGGRAYEQYF.